The next 18 T cell receptor beta chains were all read from a single sample in a study of graft-versus-host responses after intestinal transplantation. Using immunoSEQ multiplex PCR, the repertoire was profiled, and TCRdb retains in-frame clones only, with some absent. Among about 9,600 clones listed, around 88% were seen once. Researchers processed graft tissue to release intraepithelial and lamina propria lymphocytes. The material sequenced was ileum tissue, taken around 25 months after intestinal transplantation. The receptor set was obtained from a human patient who received an intestinal transplant, so some T cells may come from the graft donor.

This chain connects TRBV5-1 to TRBJ2-2; the D is unclear. Per the germline V gene, CDR1 is SGHRS and CDR2 is YFSETQ. There are 13 residues in the CDR3. Trimming took 5 bases from V and 2 from J, leaving 7 bases between them. The CDR3 sequence is CASRGQNTGELFF. As DNA, the CDR3 is TGCGCCAGCAGGGGTCAAAACACCGGGGAGCTGTTTTTT.

Here the CDR3 reads CASSRDSLTDTQYF. The CDR3, as DNA: TGTGCCAGCAGTAGGGACAGCCTCACAGATACGCAGTATTTT. V is TRBV11-3 and J is TRBJ2-3; 7 nucleotides align to TRBD1. The CDR3 sequence is 14 residues long. The V gene end was trimmed by 6 bases and the J gene end by 2 bases; junction bases not matched to a gene: 5. Germline CDR1 and CDR2: SGHNT and YENEEA.

The table lists this clone with a count of one. The chain recombines TRBV11-1 with TRBJ2-5; D is ambiguous. V shed 5 bases and J shed 3 bases, with 10 bases lying between them. CDR1 and CDR2 (germline): SGHAT, FQDESV (reference sequence). The CDR3 is made up of 13 amino acids. DNA for the CDR3: TGTGCCAGCAGCCAGGTCACAGAAGAGACCCAGTACTTC. Translation: CASSQVTEETQYF.

CDR3 residues: CASSLNVGGNEKLFF. In DNA, the CDR3 is TGCGCCAGCAGCTTGAATGTGGGAGGGAATGAAAAACTGTTTTTT. The V and J genes are TRBV5-1 and TRBJ1-4; D is ambiguous. This CDR3 has 15 residues. The germline gives CDR1 SGHRS, CDR2 YFSETQ. Trimming removed 1 base from V and 5 bases from J, with 12 bases in between.

The chain uses TRBV20-1 and TRBJ1-1; no definite D call. V dropped 4 bases and J dropped 6 bases, with 9 bases sitting between them. The CDR3 runs 11 residues. Germline lookup yields CDR1 DFQATT and CDR2 SNEGSKA (reference sequence). CDR3 sequence (DNA): TGCAGTGCTAAGTCCCAGGCTGAAGCTTTCTTT. Translating gives CSAKSQAEAFF.

The chain joins TRBV21-1 to TRBJ2-7; TRBD2, as called in the table, went unchecked against the DNA. TRBV21-1 is listed as a pseudogene. This CDR3 is built from 22 residues. The CDR3, as DNA: TGTGCCAGCAGCAAAGTGGGACGTGCAAGCGGGAGTGGGGGGAACAACTCCTACGAGCAGTACTTC. Its protein is CASSKVGRASGSGGNNSYEQYF.

The chain carries TRBV19 and TRBJ2-1, with D perhaps TRBD1 (6 bases). The CDR3 contains 14 residues. V lost 8 bases and J lost 4, with 15 bases in between. Germline V lookup: CDR1 LNHDA, CDR2 SQIVND (reference sequence). CDR3 region: CASQQGLRYNEQFF. For the CDR3, the DNA is TGTGCCAGTCAACAGGGTTTAAGGTACAATGAGCAGTTCTTC.

V and J are TRBV7-2 and TRBJ1-1; 7 positions agree with TRBD1. Germline V gene data show CDR1 as SGHTA and CDR2 as FQGNSA. This CDR3 has 15 amino acids. V shed 1 base and J 0 bases; nucleotides not matched to a gene: 2. The CDR3 protein is CASSLVTGMNTEAFF. For the CDR3, the DNA is TGTGCCAGCAGCTTAGTGACAGGGATGAACACTGAAGCTTTCTTT.

V usage is TRBV20-1 and J usage is TRBJ2-1; D not certain. This CDR3 is built from 11 residues. V was trimmed by 3 bases and J by 6 bases, leaving 6 bases between them. CDR1 and CDR2 from the germline V gene are DFQATT and SNEGSKA (reference sequence). This CDR3 is CSARVRNEQFF. The CDR3, as DNA: TGCAGTGCTAGGGTGCGCAATGAGCAGTTCTTC.

The chain carries TRBV6-5 and TRBJ1-6, with TRBD1 as a possible D gene (6 bases). The CDR3 runs to 14 residues. The V end lost 5 bases, the J end lost 14 bases, and 19 bases lay between the germline ends. The germline V gene encodes CDR1 MNHEY and CDR2 SVGAGI. The CDR3: CASSPETGRLALHF. The CDR3 nucleotides read TGTGCCAGCAGTCCGGAGACAGGTCGCTTGGCCCTCCACTTT.

The CDR3 loop is CASSYSQTGVRNTIYF. CDR3 DNA: TGTGCCAGCAGTTACTCCCAGACAGGGGTTAGAAACACCATATATTTT. The rearrangement links TRBV6-6 to TRBJ1-3, with 8 bases fitting TRBD1. V was clipped by 0 bases and J by 5 bases; unmatched bases: 6. Germline V gene data show CDR1 as MNHNY and CDR2 as SVGAGI (reference sequence). The CDR3 loop spans 16 amino acids.

The V gene is TRBV19, the J gene TRBJ2-5; 7 positions agree with TRBD1. Germline V gives CDR1 LNHDA, CDR2 SQIVND (reference sequence). The CDR3 has 15 amino acids. The V segment lost 3 bases and the J segment 0 bases; nucleotides outside the gene matches: 4. The DNA for the CDR3 is TGTGCCAGTAGTATGGGACAGACCTACCAAGAGACCCAGTACTTC. Residues: CASSMGQTYQETQYF.

The genes are TRBV7-2 and TRBJ2-1; 9 nucleotides match TRBD2. The CDR3 is 15 amino acids. Germline-derived CDR1 and CDR2 are SGHTA and FQGNSA. V dropped 2 bases and J dropped 5; count of bases not matched to a gene: 4. The CDR3 is CASSLPLAGNNEQFF. The CDR3 nucleotides are TGTGCCAGCAGCTTACCTCTAGCGGGAAACAATGAGCAGTTCTTC.

The count of this clone is one. V usage is TRBV5-4 and J usage is TRBJ1-1; 11 nucleotides match TRBD1. CDR3 length equals 14 residues. Germline trimming cut 3 bases from V and 4 bases from J; bases unmatched to any gene: 2. The V gene's germline CDR1 is SGHNT and CDR2 YYREEE (reference sequence). The CDR3 protein is CASSWDRGSTEAFF. The CDR3 DNA reads as TGTGCCAGCAGCTGGGACAGGGGGAGCACTGAAGCTTTCTTT.

This clone was seen a handful of times. The V call is TRBV6-5, the J call TRBJ2-7; perhaps TRBD2 as D (6 bases). CDR3 size: 14 residues. The ends were cut back, 8 bases at V and 2 bases at J, with 16 bases in the middle. The germline V gene has CDR1 MNHEY and CDR2 SVGAGI. Here the CDR3 reads CASWGLGRTYEQYF. The DNA of the CDR3 is TGTGCCAGCTGGGGTTTAGGGAGGACCTACGAGCAGTACTTC.

This clone was found once. This chain connects TRBV5-4 to TRBJ1-2; TRBD1 aligns across 7 bases. The CDR3 sequence is 14 residues long. Trimming removed 10 bases from V and 2 bases from J; junction bases left unmatched: 11. The germline CDR1 and CDR2 sequences are SGHNT and YYREEE (reference sequence). CDR3 nucleotide sequence: TGTGCCGGCCGGAGGGACAGACAGAACTATGGCTACACCTTC. It translates to CAGRRDRQNYGYTF.

CDR3 loop: CAWSVRWWEPSYEQYF. In nucleotides, the CDR3 is TGTGCCTGGAGTGTACGGTGGTGGGAACCCAGCTACGAGCAGTACTTC. The rearrangement joins TRBV30 to TRBJ2-7; D call uncertain. Germline values: CDR1 GTSNPN, CDR2 SVGIG (reference sequence). Trimming took 0 bases from V and 3 from J, leaving 18 bases between them. The CDR3 is 16 amino acids.

This chain connects TRBV4-1 to TRBJ1-6; 8 bases are a match to TRBD1. Germline CDR1 reads MGHRA; CDR2 reads YSYEKL. The CDR3 consists of 18 residues. The junction had 12 bases not matched to a gene; V was cut back by 2 bases and J by 6 bases. The CDR3: CASSQPLRGQGGNSPLHF. DNA for the CDR3: TGCGCCAGCAGCCAACCGCTCAGAGGACAGGGCGGTAATTCACCCCTCCACTTT.